This passage covers 14 T cell receptor beta chains from one sample sequenced in a study of Ad26.COV2.S vaccination and SARS-CoV-2 variants (dated by TCRdb to the early 2020s). The method was the immunoSEQ multiplex PCR assay. Not all clones reach the TCRdb copy of this immuneACCESS table, which keeps in-frame sequences only. Checked studies attribute under half of the gap to unresolved V genes and leave the rest unexplained. Here the sample has some 520,000 clones; approximately 90% occur a single time. Together, the top ten hold around 13% of the sample. The sample's treatment or condition label, in plain terms: approximately 18 received Ad26.COV2.S at low or high dose, single or two shots; about five received placebo; per-sample allocation not given. For vaccine and placebo recipients, repertoires were sequenced using samples collected on day 63 after the first injection. The sample consisted of peripheral blood, taken in a trial of Ad26.COV2.S vaccine versus placebo. These receptors were obtained from a person between 18 and 65 years old who received the Ad26.COV2.S COVID-19 vaccine or a placebo.

The table lists this clone with a few counts. The chain is built from TRBV6-2 or TRBV6-3 and TRBJ1-5, with a possible D match to TRBD1 (6 bases). Germline V gene lookup returns CDR1 MNHEY and CDR2 SVGEGT. V gave up 6 bases and J gave up 4 bases, with 16 bases separating them. The CDR3 covers 15 residues. This chain's CDR3 is CASSPHGGTNQPQHF. The CDR3 DNA is TGTGCCAGCAGCCCCCACGGGGGGACAAATCAGCCCCAGCATTTT.

This chain uses TRBV6-4 with TRBJ2-1, with D possibly being TRBD1 (5 bases). Germline V gene lookup returns CDR1 MRHNA and CDR2 SNTAGT. V lost 6 bases and J 1 base, leaving 10 bases between the germline ends. The CDR3 has 14 amino acids. The CDR3 is CASSAQGSYNEQFF. The CDR3 coding sequence is TGTGCCAGCAGCGCCCAGGGTTCCTACAATGAGCAGTTCTTC.

This clone came up once. The chain's CDR3 is CANWDTTYEQYF. CDR3 bases: TGTGCCAACTGGGACACAACCTACGAGCAGTACTTC. The chain has TRBV25-1 and TRBJ2-7; D is perhaps TRBD1 (6 bases). The germline V gene encodes CDR1 MGHDK and CDR2 SYGVNS. The CDR3 extends over 12 amino acids. V lost 10 bases and J lost 2, with 12 bases in between.

The chain employs TRBV29-1 and TRBJ1-1, with TRBD1 as a possible D gene (5 bases). The CDR3 contains 12 residues. Trimming removed 7 bases at V and 0 bases at J, with 9 bases between. Germline loops: CDR1 SQVTM, CDR2 ANQGSEA. In DNA, the CDR3 is TGCAGCGGACAGCAGTTGAACACTGAAGCTTTCTTT. Amino acid sequence: CSGQQLNTEAFF.

The genes are TRBV5-1 and TRBJ2-4; D remains unclear. The CDR3 covers 14 residues. V was trimmed by 3 bases and J by 0 bases, leaving 7 bases between them. CDR1 is SGHRS and CDR2 is YFSETQ in the germline V gene. The CDR3 coding sequence is TGCGCCAGCAGCTCAGACATAGCCAAAAACATTCAGTACTTC. This translates into CASSSDIAKNIQYF.

The rearrangement joins TRBV5-1 to TRBJ1-6; 7 nucleotides agree with TRBD1. The CDR3 contains 15 residues. Unmatched junction bases numbered 5, after V lost 0 bases and J lost 8 bases. The germline CDR1 and CDR2 sequences are SGHRS and YFSETQ. The CDR3 loop reads CASSLDRGRDSPLHF. The CDR3 nucleotides read TGCGCCAGCAGCTTGGACAGGGGACGGGATTCACCCCTCCACTTT. The full variable domain, in which reference TRBV5-1 and TRBJ1-6 provide the parts outside the CDR3, is KAGVTQTPRYLIKTRGQQVTLSCSPISGHRSVSWYQQTPGQGLQFLFEYFSETQRNKGNFPGRFSGRQFSNSRSEMNVSTLELGDSALYLCASSLDRGRDSPLHFGNGTRLTVT.

The chain combines TRBV2 with TRBJ1-5; D is perhaps TRBD1 (5 bases). Per the germline V gene, CDR1 is SNHLY and CDR2 is FYNNEI. This CDR3 is built from 14 residues. V lost 8 bases, J lost 6 bases, and 17 bases lay in between. Here the CDR3 DNA reads TGTGCCAGCGGGGGGAATTCCATAGGTCAGCCCCAGCATTTT. Its translation is CASGGNSIGQPQHF. The variable domain in full, with the rest retrieved from reference TRBV2 and TRBJ1-5, is EPEVTQTPSHQVTQMGQEVILRCVPISNHLYFYWYRQILGQKVEFLVSFYNNEISEKSEIFDDQFSVERPDGSNFTLKIRSTKLEDSAMYFCASGGNSIGQPQHFGDGTRLSIL.

The chain has TRBV18 and TRBJ2-1; TRBD1 aligns across 9 bases. CDR1 and CDR2 from the germline V gene are KGHSH and LQKENI. The junction had 7 bases not matched to a gene; V was cut back by 2 bases and J by 8 bases. This CDR3 region has 15 residues. DNA of the CDR3: TGTGCCAGCTCACCAAGGACAGGGGAAATTGATGAGCAGTTCTTC. It specifies CASSPRTGEIDEQFF. Full variable domain (rest looked up from reference TRBV18 and TRBJ2-1): NAGVMQNPRHLVRRRGQEARLRCSPMKGHSHVYWYRQLPEEGLKFMVYLQKENIIDESGMPKERFSAEFPKEGPSILRIQQVVRGDSAAYFCASSPRTGEIDEQFFGPGTRLTVL.

The genes are TRBV7-2 and TRBJ1-2, with D unresolved. V lost 3 bases, J lost 7 bases, and 12 bases lay in between. Germline-derived CDR1 and CDR2 are SGHTA and FQGNSA. The CDR3 loop spans 13 amino acids. CDR3 residues: CASSFQFPSGYTF. The CDR3 nucleotides are TGTGCCAGCAGCTTCCAATTTCCGTCTGGCTACACCTTC.

This clone was observed a single time. DNA of the CDR3: TGTGCCTGGAGTACAGGGGGCTGGGAGACCCAGTACTTC. This codes for CAWSTGGWETQYF. The J gene is TRBJ2-5, the V gene TRBV30, with TRBD1 matching over 9 bases. After removal of 2 bases from V and 5 bases from J, the junction contained 3 bases not matched to a gene. Germline CDR1 and CDR2: GTSNPN and SVGIG (reference sequence). The CDR3 runs 13 residues.

V is TRBV7-9 and J is TRBJ1-2; D is undetermined. V was cut by 5 bases and J by 1 base, with 11 bases left in between. Germline V CDR1 and CDR2: SEHNR, FQNEAQ (reference sequence). The CDR3 length is 14 residues. The CDR3 spells CASSDTGFNYGYTF. The CDR3 DNA is TGTGCCAGCAGCGATACCGGGTTTAACTATGGCTACACCTTC.

The V gene is TRBV5-8, the J gene TRBJ2-2; D is perhaps TRBD2 (5 bases). CDR1 is SGHTS, CDR2 YDEGEE, per germline. There are 16 residues in the CDR3. V was shortened by 4 bases and J by 5 bases, with 18 bases between the two germline ends. The CDR3, as DNA: TGTGCCAGCAGCCCCGGCGCGCCGGGGTGGACCGGGGAGCTGTTTTTT. It is translated as CASSPGAPGWTGELFF.

This chain connects TRBV11-2 to TRBJ2-7; 12 positions match TRBD2. With V trimmed by 2 bases and J by 3 bases, 5 bases remained unmatched. The CDR3 totals 16 residues. The germline gives CDR1 SGHAT, CDR2 FQNNGV. CDR3 sequence reads: CASSLHGLAGLYEQYF. DNA of the CDR3: TGTGCCAGCAGCTTACACGGACTAGCGGGGCTCTACGAGCAGTACTTC. Looking up the rest from reference TRBV11-2 and TRBJ2-7 gives the full variable domain: EAGVAQSPRYKIIEKRQSVAFWCNPISGHATLYWYQQILGQGPKLLIQFQNNGVVDDSQLPKDRFSAERLKGVDSTLKIQPAKLEDSAVYLCASSLHGLAGLYEQYFGPGTRLTVT.

The chain is built from TRBV12-3 or TRBV12-4 and TRBJ2-7; D not certain. The V gene lost 3 bases and the J gene lost 0 bases, with 6 bases spanning the gap. The CDR3 consists of 13 residues. CDR3 sequence (DNA): TGTGCCAGCAGTTTGGTGGACTCCTACGAGCAGTACTTC. It yields the protein CASSLVDSYEQYF.